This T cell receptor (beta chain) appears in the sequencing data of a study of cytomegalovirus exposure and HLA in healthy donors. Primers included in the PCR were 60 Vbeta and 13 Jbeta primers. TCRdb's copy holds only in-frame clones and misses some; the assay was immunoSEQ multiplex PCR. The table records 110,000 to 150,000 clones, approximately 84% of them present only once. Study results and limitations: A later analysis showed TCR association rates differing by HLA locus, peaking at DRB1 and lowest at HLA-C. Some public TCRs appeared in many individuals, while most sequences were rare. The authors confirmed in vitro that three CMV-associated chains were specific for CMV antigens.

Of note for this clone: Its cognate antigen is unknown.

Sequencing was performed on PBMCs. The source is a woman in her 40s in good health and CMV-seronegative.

Here the CDR3 reads CASRSDENRGEKLFF. DNA of the CDR3: TGTGCCAGCAGATCTGATGAGAACAGGGGTGAAAAACTGTTTTTT. The chain combines TRBV25-1 with TRBJ1-4, with TRBD1 matching 7 bases. J gave up 7 bases and V 6 bases, and 11 bases lay outside the gene matches. Per germline, CDR1 MGHDK and CDR2 SYGVNS. CDR3 size: 15 residues.